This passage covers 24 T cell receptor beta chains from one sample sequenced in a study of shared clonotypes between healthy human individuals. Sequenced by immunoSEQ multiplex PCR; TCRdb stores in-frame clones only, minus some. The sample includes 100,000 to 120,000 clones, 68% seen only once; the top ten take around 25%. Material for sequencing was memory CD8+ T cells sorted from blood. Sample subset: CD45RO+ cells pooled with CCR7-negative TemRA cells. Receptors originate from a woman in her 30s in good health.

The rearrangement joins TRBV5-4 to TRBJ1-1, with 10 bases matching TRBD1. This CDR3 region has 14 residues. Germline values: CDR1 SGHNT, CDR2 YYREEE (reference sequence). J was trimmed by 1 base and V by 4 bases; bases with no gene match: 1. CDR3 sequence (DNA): TGTGCCAGCAGCGGGGACAGGGGGAACACTGAAGCTTTCTTT. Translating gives CASSGDRGNTEAFF.

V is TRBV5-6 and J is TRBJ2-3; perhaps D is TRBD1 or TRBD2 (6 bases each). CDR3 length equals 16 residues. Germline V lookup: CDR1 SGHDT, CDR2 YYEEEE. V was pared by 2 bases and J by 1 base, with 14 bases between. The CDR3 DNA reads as TGTGCCAGCAGCTTATTAAGGAGGGGGGGCACAGATACGCAGTATTTT. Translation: CASSLLRRGGTDTQYF. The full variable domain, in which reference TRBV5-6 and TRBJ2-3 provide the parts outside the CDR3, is DAGVTQSPTHLIKTRGQQVTLRCSPKSGHDTVSWYQQALGQGPQFIFQYYEEEERQRGNFPDRFSGHQFPNYSSELNVNALLLGDSALYLCASSLLRRGGTDTQYFGPGTRLTVL.

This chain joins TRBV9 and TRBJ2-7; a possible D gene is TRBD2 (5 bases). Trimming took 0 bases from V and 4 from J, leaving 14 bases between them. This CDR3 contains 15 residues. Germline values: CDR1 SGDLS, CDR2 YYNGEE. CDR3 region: CASSVAERRRYEQYF. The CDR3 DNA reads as TGTGCCAGCAGCGTAGCGGAGCGGCGCCGTTACGAGCAGTACTTC.

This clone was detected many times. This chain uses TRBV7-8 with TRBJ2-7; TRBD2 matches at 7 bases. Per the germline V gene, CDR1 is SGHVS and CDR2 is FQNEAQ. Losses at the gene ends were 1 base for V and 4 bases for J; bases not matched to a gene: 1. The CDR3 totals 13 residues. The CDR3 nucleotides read TGTGCCAGCAGCTTAGAAGCGGGGTACGAGCAGTACTTC. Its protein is CASSLEAGYEQYF.

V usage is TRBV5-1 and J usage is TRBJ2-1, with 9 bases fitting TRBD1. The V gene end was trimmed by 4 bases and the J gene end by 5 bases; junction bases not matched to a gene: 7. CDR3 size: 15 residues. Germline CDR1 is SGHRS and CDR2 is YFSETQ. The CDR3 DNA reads TGCGCCAGCAGCCGGGACAGGGTTTCGGACAATGAGCAGTTCTTC. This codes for CASSRDRVSDNEQFF.

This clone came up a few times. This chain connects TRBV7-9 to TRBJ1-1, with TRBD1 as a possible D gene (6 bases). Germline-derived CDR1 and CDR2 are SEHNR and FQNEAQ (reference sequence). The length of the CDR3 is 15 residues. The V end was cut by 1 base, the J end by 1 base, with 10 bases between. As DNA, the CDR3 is TGTGCCAGCAGCTTAGTTGGGACAAAGAACACTGAAGCTTTCTTT. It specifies CASSLVGTKNTEAFF.

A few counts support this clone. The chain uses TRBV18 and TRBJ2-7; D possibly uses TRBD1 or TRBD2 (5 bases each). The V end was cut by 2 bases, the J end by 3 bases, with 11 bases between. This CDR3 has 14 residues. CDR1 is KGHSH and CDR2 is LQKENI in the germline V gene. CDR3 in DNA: TGTGCCAGCTCACCAGGTGGGGGTTACTACGAGCAGTACTTC. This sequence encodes CASSPGGGYYEQYF.

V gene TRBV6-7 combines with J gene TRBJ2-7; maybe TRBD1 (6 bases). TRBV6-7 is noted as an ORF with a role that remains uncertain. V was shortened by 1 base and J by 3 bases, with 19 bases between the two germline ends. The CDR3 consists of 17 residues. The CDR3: CASSYLDSDAPYYEQYF. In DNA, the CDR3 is TGTGCCAGCAGTTACTTGGACAGCGACGCTCCCTACTACGAGCAGTACTTC.

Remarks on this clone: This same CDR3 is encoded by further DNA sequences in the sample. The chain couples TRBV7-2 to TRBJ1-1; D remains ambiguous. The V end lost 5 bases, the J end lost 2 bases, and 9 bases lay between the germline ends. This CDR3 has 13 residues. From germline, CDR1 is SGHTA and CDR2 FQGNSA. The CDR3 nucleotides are TGTGCCAGCAGCCCCTATCTTAACACTGAAGCTTTCTTT. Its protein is CASSPYLNTEAFF.

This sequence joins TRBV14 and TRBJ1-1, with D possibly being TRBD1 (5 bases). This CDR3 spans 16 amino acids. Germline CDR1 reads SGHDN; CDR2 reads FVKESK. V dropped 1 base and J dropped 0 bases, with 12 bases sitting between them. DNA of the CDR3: TGTGCCAGCAGCCAAGTTCCGGGACGGATGAACACTGAAGCTTTCTTT. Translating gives CASSQVPGRMNTEAFF.

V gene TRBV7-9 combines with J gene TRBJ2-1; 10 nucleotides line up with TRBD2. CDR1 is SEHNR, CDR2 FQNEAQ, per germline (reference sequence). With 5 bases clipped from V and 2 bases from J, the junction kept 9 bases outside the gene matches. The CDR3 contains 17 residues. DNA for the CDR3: TGTGCCAGCAGCAAACGCCGACTAGCGGGTACCTACAATGAGCAGTTCTTC. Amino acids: CASSKRRLAGTYNEQFF.

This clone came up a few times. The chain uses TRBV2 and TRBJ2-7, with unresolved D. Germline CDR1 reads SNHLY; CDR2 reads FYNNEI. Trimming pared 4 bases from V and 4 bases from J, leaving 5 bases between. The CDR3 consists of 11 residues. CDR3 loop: CASSARYEQYF. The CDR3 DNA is TGTGCCAGCAGTGCAAGGTACGAGCAGTACTTC. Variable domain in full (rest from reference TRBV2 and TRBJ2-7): EPEVTQTPSHQVTQMGQEVILRCVPISNHLYFYWYRQILGQKVEFLVSFYNNEISEKSEIFDDQFSVERPDGSNFTLKIRSTKLEDSAMYFCASSARYEQYFGPGTRLTVT.

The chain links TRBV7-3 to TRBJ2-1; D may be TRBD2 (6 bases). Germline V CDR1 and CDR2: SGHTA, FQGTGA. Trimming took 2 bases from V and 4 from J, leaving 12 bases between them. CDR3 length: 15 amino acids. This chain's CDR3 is CASSLGSGNYNEQFF. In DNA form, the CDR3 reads TGTGCCAGCAGCTTAGGTAGCGGAAATTACAATGAGCAGTTCTTC.

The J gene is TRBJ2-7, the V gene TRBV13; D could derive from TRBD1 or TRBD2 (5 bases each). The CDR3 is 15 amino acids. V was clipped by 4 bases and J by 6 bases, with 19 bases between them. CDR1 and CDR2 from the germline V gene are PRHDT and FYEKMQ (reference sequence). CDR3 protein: CASSSPRDPICEQYF. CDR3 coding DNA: TGTGCCAGCAGCTCGCCCCGGGACCCCATTTGCGAGCAGTACTTC.

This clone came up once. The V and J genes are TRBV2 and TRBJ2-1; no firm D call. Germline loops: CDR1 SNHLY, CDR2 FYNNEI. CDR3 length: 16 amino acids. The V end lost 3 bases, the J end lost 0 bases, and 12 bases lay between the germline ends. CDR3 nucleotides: TGTGCCAGCAGTGATCTTGACGAGAGCTCCTACAATGAGCAGTTCTTC. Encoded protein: CASSDLDESSYNEQFF.

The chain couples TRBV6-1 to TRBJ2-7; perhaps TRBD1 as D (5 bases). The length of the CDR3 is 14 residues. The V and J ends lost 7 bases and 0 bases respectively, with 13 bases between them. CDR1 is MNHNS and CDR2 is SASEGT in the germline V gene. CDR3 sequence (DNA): TGTGCCAGCACTTCCCGGACAAACTCCTACGAGCAGTACTTC. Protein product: CASTSRTNSYEQYF.

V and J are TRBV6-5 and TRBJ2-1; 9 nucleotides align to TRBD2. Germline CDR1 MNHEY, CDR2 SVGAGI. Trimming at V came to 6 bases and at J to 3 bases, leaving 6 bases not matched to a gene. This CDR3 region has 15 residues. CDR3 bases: TGTGCCAGCAGCAAGAGCGGGAGGAACTACAATGAGCAGTTCTTC. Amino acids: CASSKSGRNYNEQFF.

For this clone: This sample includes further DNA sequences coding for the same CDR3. As DNA, the CDR3 is TGCGCCAGCAGTGACAGTAATGAGCAGTTCTTC. It specifies CASSDSNEQFF. V gene TRBV10-1 combines with J gene TRBJ2-1; D is unclear. Germline lookup yields CDR1 WNHNN and CDR2 SYGVQD (reference sequence). Trimming took off 3 bases at V and 7 bases at J, with 4 bases between the two ends. The CDR3 consists of 11 residues.

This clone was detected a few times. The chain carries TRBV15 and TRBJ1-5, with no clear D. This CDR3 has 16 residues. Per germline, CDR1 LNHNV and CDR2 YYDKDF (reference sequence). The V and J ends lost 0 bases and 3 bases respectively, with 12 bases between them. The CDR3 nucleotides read TGTGCCACCAGCAGAGATTCGGAGTCGGCCAATCAGCCCCAGCATTTT. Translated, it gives CATSRDSESANQPQHF.

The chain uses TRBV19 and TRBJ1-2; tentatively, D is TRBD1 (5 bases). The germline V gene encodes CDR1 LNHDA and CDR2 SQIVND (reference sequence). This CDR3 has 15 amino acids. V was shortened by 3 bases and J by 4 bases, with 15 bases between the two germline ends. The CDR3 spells CASSMGGPTIYGYTF. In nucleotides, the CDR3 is TGTGCCAGTAGTATGGGGGGACCGACTATCTATGGCTACACCTTC.

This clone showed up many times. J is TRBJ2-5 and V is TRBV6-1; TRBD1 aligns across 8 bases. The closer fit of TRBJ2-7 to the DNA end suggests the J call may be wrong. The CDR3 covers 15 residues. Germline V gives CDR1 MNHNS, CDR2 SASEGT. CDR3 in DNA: TGTGCCAGCAGTGAACAGGGGGCCAGCTCTTACGAGCAGTACTTC. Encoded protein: CASSEQGASSYEQYF.

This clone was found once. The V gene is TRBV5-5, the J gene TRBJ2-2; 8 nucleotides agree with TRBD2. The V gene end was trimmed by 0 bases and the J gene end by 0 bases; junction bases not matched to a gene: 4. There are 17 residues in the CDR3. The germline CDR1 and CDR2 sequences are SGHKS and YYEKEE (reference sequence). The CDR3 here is CASSLDAGLANTGELFF. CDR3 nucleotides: TGTGCCAGCAGCTTGGACGCGGGACTAGCGAACACCGGGGAGCTGTTTTTT.

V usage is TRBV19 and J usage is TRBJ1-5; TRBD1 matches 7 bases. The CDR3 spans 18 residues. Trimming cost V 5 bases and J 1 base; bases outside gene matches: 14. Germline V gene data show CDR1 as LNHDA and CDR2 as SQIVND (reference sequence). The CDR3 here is CASSPQTGRSGSNQPQHF. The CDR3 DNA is TGTGCCAGTAGTCCCCAGACAGGGAGGTCAGGCAGCAATCAGCCCCAGCATTTT.

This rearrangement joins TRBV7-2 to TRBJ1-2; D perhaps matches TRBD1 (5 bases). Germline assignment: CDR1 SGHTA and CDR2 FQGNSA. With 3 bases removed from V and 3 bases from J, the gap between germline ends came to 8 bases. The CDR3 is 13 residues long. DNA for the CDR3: TGTGCCAGCAGCTTCGGGACGGACTATGGCTACACCTTC. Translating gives CASSFGTDYGYTF.